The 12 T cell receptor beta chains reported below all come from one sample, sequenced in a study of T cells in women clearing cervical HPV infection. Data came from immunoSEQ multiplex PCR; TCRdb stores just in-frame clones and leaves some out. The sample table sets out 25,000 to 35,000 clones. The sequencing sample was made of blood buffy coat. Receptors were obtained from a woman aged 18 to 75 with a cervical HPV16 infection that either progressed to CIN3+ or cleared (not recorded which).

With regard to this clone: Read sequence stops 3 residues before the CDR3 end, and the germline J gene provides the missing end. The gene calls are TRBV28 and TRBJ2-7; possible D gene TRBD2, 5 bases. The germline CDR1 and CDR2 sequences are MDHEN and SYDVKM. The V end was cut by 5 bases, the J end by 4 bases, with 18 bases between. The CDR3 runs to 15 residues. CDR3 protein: CASSVGGRRAYEQYF. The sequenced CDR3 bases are TGTGCCAGCAGTGTGGGCGGGCGTCGGGCTTACGAG. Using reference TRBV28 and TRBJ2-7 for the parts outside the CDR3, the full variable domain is DVKVTQSSRYLVKRTGEKVFLECVQDMDHENMFWYRQDPGLGLRLIYFSYDVKMKEKGDIPEGYSVSREKKERFSLILESASTNQTSMYLCASSVGGRRAYEQYFGPGTRLTVT.

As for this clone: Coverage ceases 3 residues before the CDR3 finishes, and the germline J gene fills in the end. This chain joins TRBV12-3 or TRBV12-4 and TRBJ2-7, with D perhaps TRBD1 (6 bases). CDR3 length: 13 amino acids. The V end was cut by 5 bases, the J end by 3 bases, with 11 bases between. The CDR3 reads CASSPTGYYEQYF. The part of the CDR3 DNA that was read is TGTGCCAGCAGTCCCACAGGGTACTACGAG.

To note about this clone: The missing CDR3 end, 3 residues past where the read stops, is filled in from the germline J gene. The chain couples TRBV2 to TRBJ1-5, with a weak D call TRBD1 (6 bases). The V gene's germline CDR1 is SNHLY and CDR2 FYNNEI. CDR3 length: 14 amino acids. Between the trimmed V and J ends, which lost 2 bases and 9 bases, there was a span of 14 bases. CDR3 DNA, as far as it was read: TGTGCCAGCAGTGAACGGGGGGCCGGGGGGCCC. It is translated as CASSERGAGGP. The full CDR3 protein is CASSERGAGGPQHF.

CDR3 region: CASSPTGTPNTEQYF. CDR3 bases read: TGTGCCAGCTCACCAACCGGGACACCGAATACCGAG. The V and J genes are TRBV18 and TRBJ2-7; TRBD1 is a possible D gene (6 bases). The sequence runs out 3 residues before the end of the CDR3; the remainder is reconstructed from the germline J gene. The CDR3 spans 15 residues. V lost 2 bases, J lost 6 bases, and 17 bases lay in between. Germline V gives CDR1 KGHSH, CDR2 LQKENI.

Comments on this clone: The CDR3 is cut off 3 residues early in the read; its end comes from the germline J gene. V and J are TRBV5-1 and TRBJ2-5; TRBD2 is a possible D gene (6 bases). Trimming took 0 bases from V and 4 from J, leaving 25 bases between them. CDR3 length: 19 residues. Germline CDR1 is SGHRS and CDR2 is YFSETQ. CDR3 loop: CASSLGGSDYGGLRETQYF. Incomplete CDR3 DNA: TGCGCCAGCAGCTTGGGGGGATCGGACTACGGAGGGCTGCGAGAGACC.

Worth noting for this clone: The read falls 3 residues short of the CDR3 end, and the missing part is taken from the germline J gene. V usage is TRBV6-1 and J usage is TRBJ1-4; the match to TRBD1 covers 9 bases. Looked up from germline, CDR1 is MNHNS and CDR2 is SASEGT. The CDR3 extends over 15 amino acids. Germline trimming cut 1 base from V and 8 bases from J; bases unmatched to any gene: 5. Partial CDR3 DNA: TGTGCCAGCAGTGAAGGGGGACAGGGTGGGGAAAAA. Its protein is CASSEGGQGGEK. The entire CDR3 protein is CASSEGGQGGEKLFF.

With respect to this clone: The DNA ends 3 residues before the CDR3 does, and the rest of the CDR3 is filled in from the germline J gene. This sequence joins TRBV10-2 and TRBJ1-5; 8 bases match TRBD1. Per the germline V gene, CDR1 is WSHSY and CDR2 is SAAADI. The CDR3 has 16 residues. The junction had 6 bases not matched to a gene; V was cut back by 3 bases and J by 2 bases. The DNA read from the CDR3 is TGCGCCAGCAGTGACTCCAGGGGGCCGGGCAATCAGCCC. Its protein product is CASSDSRGPGNQP. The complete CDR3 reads CASSDSRGPGNQPQHF.

The CDR3 loop is CASSGESGGTEAFF. The covered CDR3 bases are TGTGCCAGCAGTGGAGAATCGGGGGGCACTGAA. The chain joins TRBV2 to TRBJ1-1, with D possibly being TRBD1 (5 bases). The read ends 3 residues shy of where the CDR3 ends; the end is completed using the germline J gene. Trimming took off 4 bases at V and 4 bases at J, with 13 bases between the two ends. Germline V lookup: CDR1 SNHLY, CDR2 FYNNEI. CDR3 length equals 14 residues.

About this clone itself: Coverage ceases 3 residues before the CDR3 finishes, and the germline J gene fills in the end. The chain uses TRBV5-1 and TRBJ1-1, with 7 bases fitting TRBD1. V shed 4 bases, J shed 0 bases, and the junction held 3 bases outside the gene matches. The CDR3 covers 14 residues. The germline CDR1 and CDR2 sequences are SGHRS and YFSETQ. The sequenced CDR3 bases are TGCGCCAGCAGCGTGGGACAGTTGAACACTGAA. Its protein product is CASSVGQLNTE. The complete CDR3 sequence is CASSVGQLNTEAFF.

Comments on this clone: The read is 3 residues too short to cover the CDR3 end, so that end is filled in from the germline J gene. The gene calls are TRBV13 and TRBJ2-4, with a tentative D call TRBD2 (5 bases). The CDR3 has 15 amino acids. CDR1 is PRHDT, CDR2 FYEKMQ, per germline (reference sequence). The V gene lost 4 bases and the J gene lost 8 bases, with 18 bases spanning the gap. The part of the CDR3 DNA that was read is TGTGCCAGCAGCTCCCCCGCCCGGGGAGAACACATT. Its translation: CASSSPARGEHI. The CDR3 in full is CASSSPARGEHIQYF.

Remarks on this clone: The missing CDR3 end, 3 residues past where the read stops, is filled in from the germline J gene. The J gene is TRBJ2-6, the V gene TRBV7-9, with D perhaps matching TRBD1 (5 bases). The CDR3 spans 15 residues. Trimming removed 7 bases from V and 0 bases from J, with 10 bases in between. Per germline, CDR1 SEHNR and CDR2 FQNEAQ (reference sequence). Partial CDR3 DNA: TGTGCCAGCATCAGGGATTCCTCTGGGGCCAACGTC. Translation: CASIRDSSGANV. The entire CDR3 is CASIRDSSGANVLTF. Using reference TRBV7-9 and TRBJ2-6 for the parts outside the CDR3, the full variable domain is DTGVSQNPRHKITKRGQNVTFRCDPISEHNRLYWYRQTLGQGPEFLTYFQNEAQLEKSRLLSDRFSAERPKGSFSTLEIQRTEQGDSAMYLCASIRDSSGANVLTFGAGSRLTVL.

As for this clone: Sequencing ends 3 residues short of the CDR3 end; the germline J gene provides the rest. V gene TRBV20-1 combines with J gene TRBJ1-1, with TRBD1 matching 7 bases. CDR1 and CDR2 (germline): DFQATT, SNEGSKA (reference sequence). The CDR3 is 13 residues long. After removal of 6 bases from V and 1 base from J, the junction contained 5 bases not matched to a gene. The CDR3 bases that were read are TGCAGTGCAGGGACAGATTCGAACACTGAA. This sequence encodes CSAGTDSNTE. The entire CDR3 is CSAGTDSNTEAFF.